One sample yielded the 26 T cell receptor beta chains listed below, sequenced in a study of T cell changes during pregnancy in multiple sclerosis. Data came from immunoSEQ multiplex PCR; TCRdb stores just in-frame clones and leaves some out. Of about 36,000 clones detected, around nine tenths appear once; the ten largest clones hold just over 0.55%. Here the sequenced sample was CD4+ T cells from peripheral blood mononuclear cells, taken in the first trimester of pregnancy. All receptors come from a female donor with multiple sclerosis, enrolled in a pregnancy study.

This chain connects TRBV27 to TRBJ1-1; maybe TRBD1 (5 bases). This CDR3 comprises 13 residues. V was shortened by 3 bases and J by 6 bases, with 11 bases between the two germline ends. Germline lookup yields CDR1 MNHEY and CDR2 SMNVEV (reference sequence). The CDR3: CASSFGTHAEAFF. CDR3 bases: TGTGCCAGCAGTTTTGGGACTCACGCTGAAGCTTTCTTT.

The J gene is TRBJ2-3, the V gene TRBV10-3, with a possible D match to TRBD1 (6 bases). V lost 3 bases, J lost 4 bases, and 14 bases lay in between. Germline values: CDR1 ENHRY, CDR2 SYGVKD. The CDR3 contains 15 residues. In nucleotides, the CDR3 is TGTGCCATCAGTGAAGAACAGGGTAGTTCAGATACGCAGTATTTT. Translation gives CAISEEQGSSDTQYF.

The gene calls are TRBV30 and TRBJ2-2; TRBD2 matches 8 bases. CDR3 size: 14 residues. V shed 7 bases, J shed 2 bases, and the junction held 6 bases outside the gene matches. Germline V gives CDR1 GTSNPN, CDR2 SVGIG (reference sequence). Here the CDR3 reads CASSLAENTGELFF. The CDR3 bases are TGTGCCTCATCACTAGCGGAAAACACCGGGGAGCTGTTTTTT.

The chain uses TRBV2 and TRBJ1-5; D perhaps matches TRBD1 (6 bases). Trimming cost V 2 bases and J 13 bases, with 24 bases left between them. CDR1 and CDR2 from the germline V gene are SNHLY and FYNNEI. This CDR3 is 16 amino acids long. DNA for the CDR3: TGTGCCAGCAGTGAACGGGGGGCCGTGGGGAATCGGGGACAGCATTTT. It translates to CASSERGAVGNRGQHF.

Here the CDR3 DNA reads TGTGCCGGGGCTAGCGGGGAACAAGAGACCCAGTACTTC. Its protein is CAGASGEQETQYF. The chain recombines TRBV10-3 with TRBJ2-5; TRBD2 agrees at 9 bases. This CDR3 is built from 13 residues. The V segment lost 11 bases and the J segment 2 bases; nucleotides outside the gene matches: 6. From germline, CDR1 is ENHRY and CDR2 SYGVKD.

The chain employs TRBV5-1 and TRBJ2-1; 12 bases agree with TRBD2. Looked up from germline, CDR1 is SGHRS and CDR2 is YFSETQ. The CDR3 has 19 residues. Trimming removed 0 bases from V and 2 bases from J; junction bases left unmatched: 9. CDR3 sequence reads: CASSLVSLAGGGTYNEQFF. The DNA of the CDR3 is TGCGCCAGCAGCTTGGTTTCCCTAGCGGGAGGGGGCACCTACAATGAGCAGTTCTTC.

The chain is built from TRBV6-5 and TRBJ2-1; the match to TRBD2 covers 7 bases. V lost 3 bases, J lost 6 bases, and 8 bases stayed unmatched. The CDR3 consists of 15 residues. Germline-derived CDR1 and CDR2 are MNHEY and SVGAGI. The CDR3 DNA reads TGTGCCAGCAGTTATTCTCCGCGGGAGCCCAATGAGCAGTTCTTC. Amino acids: CASSYSPREPNEQFF.

This clone was picked up one time. The rearrangement uses TRBV27 and TRBJ2-1, with 10 bases lining up with TRBD1. The CDR3 spans 17 residues. Germline CDR1 is MNHEY and CDR2 is SMNVEV (reference sequence). The V and J ends lost 8 bases and 6 bases, in that order; junction bases with no gene match: 16. CDR3 DNA sequence: TGTGCCAGCTCCCACGACAGGAGGACAGGGGGTTCCAATGAGCAGTTCTTC. Translated: CASSHDRRTGGSNEQFF.

The V gene is TRBV30, the J gene TRBJ2-5; TRBD1 aligns across 7 bases. V lost 0 bases to trimming and J lost 1 base; unmatched junction nucleotides: 2. This CDR3 has 14 residues. Germline CDR1 GTSNPN, CDR2 SVGIG (reference sequence). In DNA, the CDR3 is TGTGCCTGGAGTGTAACAGGGGCCCAAGAGACCCAGTACTTC. Encoded protein: CAWSVTGAQETQYF. The variable domain in full, completed from reference TRBV30 and TRBJ2-5, reads SQTIHQWPATLVQPVGSPLSLECTVEGTSNPNLYWYRQAAGRGLQLLFYSVGIGQISSEVPQNLSASRPQDRQFILSSKKLLLSDSGFYLCAWSVTGAQETQYFGPGTRLLVL.

This chain uses TRBV7-5 with TRBJ1-2; the D call of TRBD1 is as the table states it, not checked on the DNA. TRBV7-5 is noted as a pseudogene. The CDR3 sequence is 16 residues long. In DNA, the CDR3 is TGTGTCAGAAGCTCCCGGACAGGGCAGCCTAACTATGGCTACACCTTC. Protein sequence: CVRSSRTGQPNYGYTF.

V usage is TRBV6-6 and J usage is TRBJ2-3, with 10 bases aligning to TRBD1. V trimming: 3 bases; J trimming: 4 bases; junction bases outside the gene matches: 4. Per the germline V gene, CDR1 is MNHNY and CDR2 is SVGAGI (reference sequence). The CDR3 spans 15 residues. The CDR3 protein is CASSYLGQGADTQYF. CDR3 DNA: TGTGCCAGCAGTTATCTAGGACAGGGGGCAGATACGCAGTATTTT.

This clone was found once. The chain uses TRBV7-9 and TRBJ2-3; 9 bases fit TRBD2. J lost 1 base, V lost 4 bases, and 3 bases had no gene match. The V gene's germline CDR1 is SEHNR and CDR2 FQNEAQ (reference sequence). This CDR3 spans 15 amino acids. The CDR3 DNA reads as TGTGCCAGCAGCTCGGGACTAGCCCGCACAGATACGCAGTATTTT. It translates to CASSSGLARTDTQYF.

The chain uses TRBV27 and TRBJ2-7; 7 bases are shared with TRBD2. V was pared by 6 bases and J by 2 bases, with 7 bases of the junction left unmatched. The CDR3 runs 14 residues. Germline CDR1 is MNHEY and CDR2 is SMNVEV (reference sequence). The CDR3, as DNA: TGTGCCAGCAGCCCGAGGGGAGGGGCCTACGAGCAGTACTTC. Translating it yields CASSPRGGAYEQYF.

The CDR3 DNA reads TGTGCCAGCGGGAGAGCTAATGAAAAACTGTTTTTT. Amino acids: CASGRANEKLFF. The chain is built from TRBV28 and TRBJ1-4; D is unresolved. Germline CDR1 MDHEN, CDR2 SYDVKM. Trimming pared 8 bases from V and 3 bases from J, leaving 7 bases between. The CDR3 spans 12 residues.

The V call is TRBV5-4, the J call TRBJ1-2; 8 nucleotides agree with TRBD1. The CDR3 loop spans 15 amino acids. Germline CDR1 is SGHNT and CDR2 is YYREEE (reference sequence). The junction had 8 bases not matched to a gene; V was cut back by 3 bases and J by 4 bases. In nucleotides, the CDR3 is TGTGCCAGCAGCTACCCCGGGACAGGTAGCTATGGCTACACCTTC. Protein: CASSYPGTGSYGYTF.

This chain joins TRBV11-2 and TRBJ2-1, with D possibly being TRBD2 (5 bases). CDR3 length equals 17 residues. The germline V gene has CDR1 SGHAT and CDR2 FQNNGV. Between the trimmed V and J ends, which lost 3 bases and 9 bases, there was a span of 24 bases. The DNA of the CDR3 is TGTGCCAGCAGCTTCCGAGGGCTTGATGGCAAGAGTGTTGAGCAGTTCTTC. Protein product: CASSFRGLDGKSVEQFF.

The chain links TRBV18 to TRBJ2-7; 8 nucleotides agree with TRBD1. CDR3 size: 19 residues. Germline V gives CDR1 KGHSH, CDR2 LQKENI. Trimming cost V 0 bases and J 3 bases; bases outside gene matches: 16. CDR3 bases: TGTGCCAGCTCACCACCTCCAGGACAGGGAAAGGGGATACTCTACGAGCAGTACTTC. Protein sequence: CASSPPPGQGKGILYEQYF.

J is TRBJ1-6 and V is TRBV25-1; TRBD1 matches 11 bases. Per germline, CDR1 MGHDK and CDR2 SYGVNS. The CDR3 length is 14 residues. J lost 9 bases, V lost 8 bases, and 6 bases had no gene match. The CDR3 here is CASQGQGAISPLHF. In DNA, the CDR3 is TGTGCCAGCCAAGGACAGGGGGCGATTTCACCCCTCCACTTT.

The chain employs TRBV7-2 and TRBJ2-5, with 7 bases identical to TRBD2. With 2 bases clipped from V and 5 bases from J, the junction kept 5 bases outside the gene matches. The V gene's germline CDR1 is SGHTA and CDR2 FQGNSA. CDR3 length equals 14 residues. As DNA, the CDR3 is TGTGCCAGCAGCTTATTGGGGAGGGGTGAGACCCAGTACTTC. It translates to CASSLLGRGETQYF. Based on the CDR3 plus reference TRBV7-2 and TRBJ2-5, the full variable domain is GAGVSQSPSNKVTEKGKDVELRCDPISGHTALYWYRQSLGQGLEFLIYFQGNSAPDKSGLPSDRFSAERTGGSVSTLTIQRTQQEDSAVYLCASSLLGRGETQYFGPGTRLLVL.

J is TRBJ2-5 and V is TRBV27, with 8 bases fitting TRBD1. There are 14 residues in the CDR3. Germline CDR1 is MNHEY and CDR2 is SMNVEV (reference sequence). J gave up 4 bases and V 4 bases, and 5 bases lay outside the gene matches. CDR3 bases: TGTGCCAGCAGTTCCGACAGGGGAACAGAGACCCAGTACTTC. This gives the protein CASSSDRGTETQYF.

The chain carries TRBV6-5 and TRBJ1-1; D is unclear. Trimming took 0 bases from V and 0 from J, leaving 11 bases between them. Germline CDR1 and CDR2: MNHEY and SVGAGI. There are 16 residues in the CDR3. The CDR3 loop reads CASSYSIGLMNTEAFF. CDR3 in DNA: TGTGCCAGCAGTTACTCGATTGGGCTCATGAACACTGAAGCTTTCTTT.

The rearrangement uses TRBV27 and TRBJ2-5; D might be TRBD1 (6 bases). Germline CDR1 MNHEY, CDR2 SMNVEV (reference sequence). V dropped 5 bases and J dropped 3 bases, with 19 bases sitting between them. CDR3 length equals 16 residues. Written as DNA, the CDR3 is TGTGCCAGCAGTCCCCGGACAGTACCCCTGGAAGAGACCCAGTACTTC. Translation gives CASSPRTVPLEETQYF.

The CDR3 DNA follows: TGTGCCAGCAGCTTAGGGGCGAGGACAGAAGCTTTCTTT. Encoded protein: CASSLGARTEAFF. The chain employs TRBV11-2 and TRBJ1-1; possibly TRBD1 for D (5 bases). Germline V gene lookup returns CDR1 SGHAT and CDR2 FQNNGV. V lost 1 base and J 8 bases, leaving 11 bases between the germline ends. The CDR3 has 13 residues.

The chain joins TRBV18 to TRBJ1-4; possibly TRBD1 for D (5 bases). The CDR3 loop spans 11 amino acids. V was pared by 5 bases and J by 7 bases, with 5 bases between. Germline V gives CDR1 KGHSH, CDR2 LQKENI. CDR3 amino acids: CASSGAEKLFF. CDR3 bases: TGTGCCAGCTCAGGGGCTGAAAAACTGTTTTTT.

The table lists this clone with a few counts. This chain links TRBV7-3 with TRBJ2-1; D might be TRBD2 (6 bases). This CDR3 region has 13 residues. The V end lost 4 bases, the J end lost 9 bases, and 13 bases lay between the germline ends. CDR1 and CDR2 (germline): SGHTA, FQGTGA. The CDR3 loop reads CASSSGPGAEQFF. In nucleotides, the CDR3 is TGTGCCAGCAGCTCCGGACCGGGAGCTGAGCAGTTCTTC.

This chain joins TRBV6-1 and TRBJ2-2; the D gene is possibly TRBD2 (6 bases). Trimming removed 7 bases from V and 3 bases from J, with 12 bases in between. The CDR3 is 14 amino acids. Germline lookup yields CDR1 MNHNS and CDR2 SASEGT. CDR3 sequence (DNA): TGTGCCAGCAAGTTGAGGAGGGACACCGGGGAGCTGTTTTTT. Translating it yields CASKLRRDTGELFF.